This is a list of T cell receptor beta chains from one sample in a study of vaccination and CD4 T cells after COVID-19. TCRdb reprocessed the PCR reads via MiXCR and lists one record per CDR3 protein. The sample lists approximately 6,100 distinct CDR3 sequences, approximately 35% seen once, with 34% in the top ten. No antigen is known for these receptors. Sample: CD4+ T cells from blood, cultured in vitro. The receptors originated from a human donor in good health. Each CDR3 is given with its conserved first and last residue. Each record gives: D gene, clone size, V gene, J gene, CDR3 DNA, CDR3 protein. The D gene is left open where the match is weak. Clone size, where shown, is once, few, many, or a class for clones that have expanded.

d_gene: TRBD1
abundance: few
v_gene: TRBV6-2/TRBV6-3
j_gene: TRBJ1-1
CDR3nt: TGTGCCAGCATTATACAGGGGAAGGCCAACACTGAAGCTTTCTTT
CDR3aa: CASIIQGKANTEAFF

d_gene: TRBD2
abundance: NA
v_gene: TRBV11-2
j_gene: TRBJ2-3
CDR3nt: TGTGCCAGCAGCTTAAGTCCCTCTGGGACTAGCGGGGGGCCTAGCACAGATACGCAGTATTTT
CDR3aa: CASSLSPSGTSGGPSTDTQYF

d_gene: NA
abundance: NA
v_gene: TRBV6-1
j_gene: TRBJ1-2
CDR3nt: TGTGCCAGCAGTGAAGCGGGGCCGACCTATGGCTACACCTTC
CDR3aa: CASSEAGPTYGYTF

d_gene: NA
abundance: few
v_gene: TRBV7-9
j_gene: TRBJ1-5
CDR3nt: TGTGCCAGCAGCTTAATGAATCAGCCCCAGCATTTT
CDR3aa: CASSLMNQPQHF

d_gene: NA
abundance: NA
v_gene: TRBV6-1
j_gene: TRBJ2-3
CDR3nt: TGTGCCAGCAGACCCGGGGGGCCAGATACGCAGTATTTT
CDR3aa: CASRPGGPDTQYF

d_gene: NA
abundance: few
v_gene: TRBV6-5
j_gene: TRBJ1-1
CDR3nt: TGTGCCAGCAGTTTACAGGTCACTGAAGCTTTCTTT
CDR3aa: CASSLQVTEAFF

d_gene: NA
abundance: NA
v_gene: TRBV25-1
j_gene: TRBJ1-1
CDR3nt: TGTGCCAGCAGTGACAGGGTTGTGGACACTGAAGCTTTCTTT
CDR3aa: CASSDRVVDTEAFF

d_gene: NA
abundance: NA
v_gene: TRBV9
j_gene: TRBJ1-2
CDR3nt: TGTGCCAGCAGCTCAACGGACAGAAACTATGGCTACACCTTC
CDR3aa: CASSSTDRNYGYTF

d_gene: TRBD1
abundance: NA
v_gene: TRBV29-1
j_gene: TRBJ2-5
CDR3nt: TGCAGCGTCCGGGGACAGGGGAAGACCCAGTACTTC
CDR3aa: CSVRGQGKTQYF

d_gene: NA
abundance: NA
v_gene: TRBV7-3
j_gene: TRBJ2-1
CDR3nt: TGTGCCAGCAGCTTTGGGTTAGCAGTGGCCAATGAGCAGTTCTTC
CDR3aa: CASSFGLAVANEQFF

d_gene: TRBD1
abundance: few
v_gene: TRBV7-3
j_gene: TRBJ1-1
CDR3nt: TGTGCCAGCAGCTTCGGACAGGGGCACACTGAAGCTTTCTTT
CDR3aa: CASSFGQGHTEAFF

d_gene: NA
abundance: few
v_gene: TRBV6-5
j_gene: TRBJ1-3
CDR3nt: TGTGCCAGCAGTTCCCAGGGCCCCTCTGGAAACACCATATATTTT
CDR3aa: CASSSQGPSGNTIYF

d_gene: NA
abundance: NA
v_gene: TRBV7-8
j_gene: TRBJ1-5
CDR3nt: TGTGCCAGCAGCTTAGAACAACCACAGCCCCAGCATTTT
CDR3aa: CASSLEQPQPQHF

d_gene: TRBD2
abundance: NA
v_gene: TRBV6-5
j_gene: TRBJ2-7
CDR3nt: TGTGCCAGCAGTTACTCGACGATTAGCGGGGGCTACGAGCAGTACTTC
CDR3aa: CASSYSTISGGYEQYF

d_gene: NA
abundance: few
v_gene: TRBV27
j_gene: TRBJ1-1
CDR3nt: TGTGCCAGCAGTTTATCCCTAGACAGCAACACTGAAGCTTTCTTT
CDR3aa: CASSLSLDSNTEAFF

d_gene: TRBD1
abundance: NA
v_gene: TRBV2
j_gene: TRBJ1-2
CDR3nt: TGTGCCAGCAGCTGGGACAGCTGGTCCTTC
CDR3aa: CASSWDSWSF

d_gene: NA
abundance: NA
v_gene: TRBV5-1
j_gene: TRBJ1-1
CDR3nt: TGCGCCAGCAGCTTGGATGGAGACACTAAAGAAGCTTTCTTT
CDR3aa: CASSLDGDTKEAFF

d_gene: NA
abundance: NA
v_gene: TRBV10-3
j_gene: TRBJ2-2
CDR3nt: TGTGCCGTAGGGGGAAAGGAGTACACCGGGGAGCTGTTTTTT
CDR3aa: CAVGGKEYTGELFF

d_gene: TRBD1
abundance: NA
v_gene: TRBV7-9
j_gene: TRBJ1-1
CDR3nt: TGTGCCAGCAGCTTAGGAAGGACAGGGGGGACTGAAGCTTTCTTT
CDR3aa: CASSLGRTGGTEAFF

d_gene: NA
abundance: NA
v_gene: TRBV19
j_gene: TRBJ1-1
CDR3nt: TGTGCCAGTAGCGATTGGGTGAACACTGAAGCTTTCTTT
CDR3aa: CASSDWVNTEAFF

d_gene: TRBD1
abundance: few
v_gene: TRBV19
j_gene: TRBJ1-6
CDR3nt: TGTGCCAGTAGTTCACCGGGACAGGGCTCCTATAATTCACCCCTCCACTTT
CDR3aa: CASSSPGQGSYNSPLHF

d_gene: NA
abundance: medium-sized
v_gene: TRBV27
j_gene: TRBJ1-5
CDR3nt: TGTGCCAGCAGTCTCCGGGACAGCAATCAGCCCCAGCATTTT
CDR3aa: CASSLRDSNQPQHF

d_gene: NA
abundance: NA
v_gene: TRBV6-1
j_gene: TRBJ2-7
CDR3nt: TGTGCCAGCAAGTCTCAGCGGAACTCCTACGAGCGGTACTTC
CDR3aa: CASKSQRNSYERYF

d_gene: TRBD1
abundance: few
v_gene: TRBV6-5
j_gene: TRBJ1-2
CDR3nt: TGTGCCAGCAGTTACCGGACAGGGGGCGACGGCACCTATGGCTACACCTTC
CDR3aa: CASSYRTGGDGTYGYTF

d_gene: TRBD2
abundance: NA
v_gene: TRBV4-2
j_gene: TRBJ2-3
CDR3nt: TGTGCCAGCAGCCAACCTCTAGCGGGGGGCAGGTTAGATACGCAGTATTTT
CDR3aa: CASSQPLAGGRLDTQYF

d_gene: TRBD1
abundance: NA
v_gene: TRBV6-1
j_gene: TRBJ1-2
CDR3nt: TGTGCCAGCAGTGAAGGAGAGGGACAGGGGGCCTATGGCTACACCTTC
CDR3aa: CASSEGEGQGAYGYTF

d_gene: TRBD2
abundance: few
v_gene: TRBV7-3
j_gene: TRBJ2-1
CDR3nt: TGTGCCAGCAGCTTCCCAGCGGGGGCCTACAATGAGCAGTTCTTC
CDR3aa: CASSFPAGAYNEQFF

d_gene: TRBD1
abundance: NA
v_gene: TRBV27
j_gene: TRBJ1-2
CDR3nt: TGTGCCAGCAGTTCGCTGGACAGGGGGAGCGATGGCTACACCTTC
CDR3aa: CASSSLDRGSDGYTF